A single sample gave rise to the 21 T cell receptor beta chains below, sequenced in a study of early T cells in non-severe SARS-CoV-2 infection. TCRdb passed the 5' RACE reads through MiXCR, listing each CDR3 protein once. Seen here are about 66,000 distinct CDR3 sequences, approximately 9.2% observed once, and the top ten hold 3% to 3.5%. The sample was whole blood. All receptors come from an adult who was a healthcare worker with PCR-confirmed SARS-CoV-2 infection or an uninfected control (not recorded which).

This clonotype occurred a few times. The CDR3 DNA reads TGTGCCAGCAGCCCCCCCCTTCGGGCTAGCGGGAGAACAGATACGCAGTATTTT. Encoded protein: CASSPPLRASGRTDTQYF. The genes are TRBV11-2 and TRBJ2-3, with 10 positions matching TRBD2. Trimming at V came to 5 bases and at J to 3 bases, leaving 14 bases not matched to a gene. Germline CDR1 is SGHAT and CDR2 is FQNNGV. The CDR3 sequence is 18 residues long.

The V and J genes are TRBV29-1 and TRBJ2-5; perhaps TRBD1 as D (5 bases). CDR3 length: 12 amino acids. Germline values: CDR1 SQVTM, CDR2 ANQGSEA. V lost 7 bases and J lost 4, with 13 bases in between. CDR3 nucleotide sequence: TGCAGCGGATCGACAGAACCAGAGACCCAGTACTTC. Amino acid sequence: CSGSTEPETQYF.

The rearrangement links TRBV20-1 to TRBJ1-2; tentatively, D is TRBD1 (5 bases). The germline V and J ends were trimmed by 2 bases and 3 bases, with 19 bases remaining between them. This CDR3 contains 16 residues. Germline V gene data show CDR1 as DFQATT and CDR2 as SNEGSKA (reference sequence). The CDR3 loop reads CSARRQGMGPDYGYTF. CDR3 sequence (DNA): TGCAGTGCTAGACGGCAGGGAATGGGCCCTGACTATGGCTACACCTTC.

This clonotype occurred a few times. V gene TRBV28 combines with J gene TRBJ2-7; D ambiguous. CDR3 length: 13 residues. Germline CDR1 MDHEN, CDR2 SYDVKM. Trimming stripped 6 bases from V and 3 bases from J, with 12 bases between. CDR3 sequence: CASSLRVGYEQYF. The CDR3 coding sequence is TGTGCCAGCAGCCTCCGGGTCGGCTACGAGCAGTACTTC.

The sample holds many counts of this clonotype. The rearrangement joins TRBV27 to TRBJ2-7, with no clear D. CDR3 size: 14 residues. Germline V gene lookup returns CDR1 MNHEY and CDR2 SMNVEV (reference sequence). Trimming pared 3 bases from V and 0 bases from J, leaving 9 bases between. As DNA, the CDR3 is TGTGCCAGCAGTTTTGTCGGTACCTCCTACGAGCAGTACTTC. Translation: CASSFVGTSYEQYF.

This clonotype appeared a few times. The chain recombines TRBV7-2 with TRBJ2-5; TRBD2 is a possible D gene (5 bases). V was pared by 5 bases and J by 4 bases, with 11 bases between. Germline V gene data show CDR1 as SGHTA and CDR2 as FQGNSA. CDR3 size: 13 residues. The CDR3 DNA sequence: TGTGCCAGCAGCCTAAGTGCGGGAGAGACCCAGTACTTC. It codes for CASSLSAGETQYF.

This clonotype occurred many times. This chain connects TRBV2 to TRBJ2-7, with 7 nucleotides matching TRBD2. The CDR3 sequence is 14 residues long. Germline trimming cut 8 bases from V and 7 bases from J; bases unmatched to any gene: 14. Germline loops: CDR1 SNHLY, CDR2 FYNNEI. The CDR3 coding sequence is TGTGCCAGCGGAGGGCGACGGGAGGAGCAAGAGCAGTACTTC. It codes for CASGGRREEQEQYF.

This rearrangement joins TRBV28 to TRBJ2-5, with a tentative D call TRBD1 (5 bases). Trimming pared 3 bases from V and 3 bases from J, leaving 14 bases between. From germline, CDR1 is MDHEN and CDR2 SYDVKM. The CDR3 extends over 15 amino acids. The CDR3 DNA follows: TGTGCCAGCAGTTTCAGCAGGGTGGGTAAAGAGACCCAGTACTTC. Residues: CASSFSRVGKETQYF.

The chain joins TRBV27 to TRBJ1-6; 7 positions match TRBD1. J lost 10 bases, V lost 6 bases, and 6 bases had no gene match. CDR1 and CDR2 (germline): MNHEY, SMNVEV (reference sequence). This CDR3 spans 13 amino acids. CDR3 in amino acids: CASSLTGASPLHF. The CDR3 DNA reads TGTGCCAGCAGCCTTACAGGGGCCTCACCCCTCCACTTT.

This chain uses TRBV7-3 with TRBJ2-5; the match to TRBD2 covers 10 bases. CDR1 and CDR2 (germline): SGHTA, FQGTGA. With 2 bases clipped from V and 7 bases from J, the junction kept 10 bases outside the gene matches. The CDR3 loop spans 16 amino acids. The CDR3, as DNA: TGTGCCAGCAGCTTAGCAGCGGGAGGGCGGTTGGGGACCCAGTACTTC. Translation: CASSLAAGGRLGTQYF. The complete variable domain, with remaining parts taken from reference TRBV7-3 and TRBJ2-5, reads GAGVSQTPSNKVTEKGKYVELRCDPISGHTALYWYRQSLGQGPEFLIYFQGTGAADDSGLPNDRFFAVRPEGSVSTLKIQRTERGDSAVYLCASSLAAGGRLGTQYFGPGTRLLVL.

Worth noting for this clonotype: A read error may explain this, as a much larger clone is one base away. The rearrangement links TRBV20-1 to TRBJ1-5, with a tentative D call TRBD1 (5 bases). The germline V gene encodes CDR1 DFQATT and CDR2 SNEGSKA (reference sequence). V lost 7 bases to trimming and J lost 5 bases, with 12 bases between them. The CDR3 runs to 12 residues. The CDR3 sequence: CSVRMGDQPQHF. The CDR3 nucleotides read TGCAGTGTTAGGATGGGGGATCAGCCCCAGCATTTT.

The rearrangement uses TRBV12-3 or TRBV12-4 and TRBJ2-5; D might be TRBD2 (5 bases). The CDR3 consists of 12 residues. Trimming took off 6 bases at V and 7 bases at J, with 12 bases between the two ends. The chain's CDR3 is CASRTTLGTQYF. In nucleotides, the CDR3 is TGTGCCAGCAGGACTACACTCGGGACCCAGTACTTC.

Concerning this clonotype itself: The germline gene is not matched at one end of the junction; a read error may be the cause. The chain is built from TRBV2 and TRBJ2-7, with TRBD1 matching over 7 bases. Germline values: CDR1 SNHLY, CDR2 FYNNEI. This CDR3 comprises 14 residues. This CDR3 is CACSVQGSSYEQYF. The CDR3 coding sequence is TGTGCCTGCAGTGTACAGGGGAGCTCCTACGAGCAGTACTTC.

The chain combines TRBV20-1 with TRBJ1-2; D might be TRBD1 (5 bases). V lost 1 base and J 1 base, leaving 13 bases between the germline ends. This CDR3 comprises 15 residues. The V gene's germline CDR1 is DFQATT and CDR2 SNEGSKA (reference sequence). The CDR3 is CSARGVGELNYGYTF. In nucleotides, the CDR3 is TGCAGTGCTAGAGGTGTAGGGGAGCTTAACTATGGCTACACCTTC.

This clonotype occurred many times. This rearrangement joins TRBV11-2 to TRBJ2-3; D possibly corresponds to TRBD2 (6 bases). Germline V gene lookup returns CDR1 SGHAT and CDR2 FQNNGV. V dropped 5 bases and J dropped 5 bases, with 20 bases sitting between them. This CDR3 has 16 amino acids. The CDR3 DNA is TGTGCCAGCAGCACCAGCGGGTCCCGTCGTGGAGATACGCAGTATTTT. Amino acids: CASSTSGSRRGDTQYF.

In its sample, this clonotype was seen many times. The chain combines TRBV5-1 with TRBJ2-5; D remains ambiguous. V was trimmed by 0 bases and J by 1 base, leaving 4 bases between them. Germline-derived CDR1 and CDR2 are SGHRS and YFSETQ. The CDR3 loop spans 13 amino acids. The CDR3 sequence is CASSLGVQETQYF. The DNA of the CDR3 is TGCGCCAGCAGCTTGGGGGTCCAAGAGACCCAGTACTTC.

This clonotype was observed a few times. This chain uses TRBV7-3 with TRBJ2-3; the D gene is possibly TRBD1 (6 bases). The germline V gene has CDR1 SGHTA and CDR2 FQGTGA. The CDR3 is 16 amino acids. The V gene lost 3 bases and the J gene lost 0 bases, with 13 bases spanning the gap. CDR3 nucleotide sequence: TGTGCCAGCAGCTTTTTTGGGGGCGGAAGCACAGATACGCAGTATTTT. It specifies CASSFFGGGSTDTQYF.

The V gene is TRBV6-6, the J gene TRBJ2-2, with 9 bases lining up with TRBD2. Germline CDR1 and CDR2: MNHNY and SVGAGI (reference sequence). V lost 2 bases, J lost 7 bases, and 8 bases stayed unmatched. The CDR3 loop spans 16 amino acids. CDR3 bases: TGTGCCAGCAGTTACCAAGCGGGAGGTAGTGGCGGGGAGCTGTTTTTT. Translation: CASSYQAGGSGGELFF.

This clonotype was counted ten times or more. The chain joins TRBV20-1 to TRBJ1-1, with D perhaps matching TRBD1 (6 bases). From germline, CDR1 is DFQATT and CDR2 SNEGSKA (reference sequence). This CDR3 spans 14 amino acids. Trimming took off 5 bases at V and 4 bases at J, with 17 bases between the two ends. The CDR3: CSAFRGGRITEAFF. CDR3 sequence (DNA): TGCAGTGCTTTTAGGGGGGGCCGGATCACTGAAGCTTTCTTT.

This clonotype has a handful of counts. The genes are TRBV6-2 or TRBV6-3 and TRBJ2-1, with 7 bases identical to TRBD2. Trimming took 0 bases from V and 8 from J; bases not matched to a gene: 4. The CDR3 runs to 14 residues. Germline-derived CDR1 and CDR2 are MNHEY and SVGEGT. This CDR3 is CASSYSKREDEQFF. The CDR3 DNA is TGTGCCAGCAGTTACTCGAAGCGGGAAGATGAGCAGTTCTTC.

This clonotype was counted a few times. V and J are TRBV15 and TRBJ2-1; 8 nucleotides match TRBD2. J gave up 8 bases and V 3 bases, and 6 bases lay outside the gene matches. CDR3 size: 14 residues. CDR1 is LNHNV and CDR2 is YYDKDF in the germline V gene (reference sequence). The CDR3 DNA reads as TGTGCCACCAGCAGTCCCGGACTAGCCGATGAGCAGTTCTTC. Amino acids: CATSSPGLADEQFF.